This TCR beta chain was recovered during a study of T and B cells in COVID-19 patients. Overall study: Blood was sampled from COVID-19 patients who were either actively infected or recovered. Critical illness requiring mechanical ventilation or extracorporeal membrane oxygenation affected about 60% of the 20 active-infection patients. Active-infection patients were older, median approximately 68 years, than recovered patients, median roughly 35 years.

Each TRB amplification used roughly 220-550 ng of genomic DNA from blood. Multiplex PCR with BIOMED2 TRB-A/B primer pools amplified TRB rearrangements. TCRdb passed the multiplex PCR reads through MiXCR, listing each CDR3 protein once. The data hold roughly 18,000 distinct CDR3 sequences, with 25% to 35% observed a single time. With 3 bases removed from V and 2 bases from J, the gap between germline ends came to 14 bases. This CDR3 has 15 amino acids. The table lists this clonotype with a few counts. Antigen unknown. Whole-study findings and limits: Clonality of TRB repertoires was high in active COVID-19; recovery brought above-healthy diversity and richness.

The TCR originated in a human donor who had recovered from COVID-19. This sequence joins TRBV12-3 or TRBV12-4 and TRBJ2-7; D is undetermined. Sequencing was carried out using blood. The chain's CDR3 is CASSFRETNPYEQYF. The CDR3 nucleotides read TGTGCCAGCAGTTTTAGGGAAACCAACCCCTACGAGCAGTACTTC.